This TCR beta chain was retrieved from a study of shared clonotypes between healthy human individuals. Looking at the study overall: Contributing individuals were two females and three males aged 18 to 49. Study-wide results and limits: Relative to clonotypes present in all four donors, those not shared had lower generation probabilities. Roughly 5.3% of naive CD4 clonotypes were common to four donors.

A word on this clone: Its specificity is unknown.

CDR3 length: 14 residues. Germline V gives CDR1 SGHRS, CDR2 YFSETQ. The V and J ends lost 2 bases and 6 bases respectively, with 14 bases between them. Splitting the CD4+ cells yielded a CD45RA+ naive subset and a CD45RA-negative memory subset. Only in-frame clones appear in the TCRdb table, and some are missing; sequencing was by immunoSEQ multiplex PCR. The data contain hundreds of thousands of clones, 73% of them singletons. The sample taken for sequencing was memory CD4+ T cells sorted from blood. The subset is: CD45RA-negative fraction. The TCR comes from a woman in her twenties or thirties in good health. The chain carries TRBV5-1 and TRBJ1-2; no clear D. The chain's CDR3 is CASSLAQTEDGYTF. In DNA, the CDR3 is TGCGCCAGCAGCTTAGCCCAAACAGAGGATGGCTACACCTTC.